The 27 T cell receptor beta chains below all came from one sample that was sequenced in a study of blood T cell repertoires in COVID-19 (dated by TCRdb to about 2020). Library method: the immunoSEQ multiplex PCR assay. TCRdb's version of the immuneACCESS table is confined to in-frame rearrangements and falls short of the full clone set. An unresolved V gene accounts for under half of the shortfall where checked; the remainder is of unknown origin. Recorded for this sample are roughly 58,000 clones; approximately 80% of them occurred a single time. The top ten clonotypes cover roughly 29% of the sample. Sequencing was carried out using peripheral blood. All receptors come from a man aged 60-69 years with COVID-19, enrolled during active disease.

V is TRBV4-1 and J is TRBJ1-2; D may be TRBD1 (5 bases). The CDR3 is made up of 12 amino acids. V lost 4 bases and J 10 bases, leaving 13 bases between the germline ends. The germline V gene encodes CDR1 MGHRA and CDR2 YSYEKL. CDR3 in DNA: TGCGCCAGCAGCCCAGAGGAGGGGATCTACACCTTC. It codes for CASSPEEGIYTF.

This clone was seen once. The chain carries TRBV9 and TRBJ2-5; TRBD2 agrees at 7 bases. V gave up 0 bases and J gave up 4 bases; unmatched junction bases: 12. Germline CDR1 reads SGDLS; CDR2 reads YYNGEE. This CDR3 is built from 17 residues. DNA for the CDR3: TGTGCCAGCAGCGTAGCCTGGGGGGAGGGGCGGGGAGAGACCCAGTACTTC. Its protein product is CASSVAWGEGRGETQYF.

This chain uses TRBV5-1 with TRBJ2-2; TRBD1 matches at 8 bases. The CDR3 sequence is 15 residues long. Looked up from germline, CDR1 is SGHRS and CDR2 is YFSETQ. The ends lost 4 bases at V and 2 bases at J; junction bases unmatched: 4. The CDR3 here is CASSIGTGNTGELFF. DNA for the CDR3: TGCGCCAGCAGCATAGGGACAGGAAACACCGGGGAGCTGTTTTTT.

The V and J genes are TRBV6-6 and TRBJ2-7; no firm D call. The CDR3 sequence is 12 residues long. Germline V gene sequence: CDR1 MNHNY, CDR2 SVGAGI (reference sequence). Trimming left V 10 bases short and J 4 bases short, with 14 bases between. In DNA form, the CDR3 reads TGTGCCACCCCGTGGCCCCCATACGAGCAGTACTTC. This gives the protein CATPWPPYEQYF.

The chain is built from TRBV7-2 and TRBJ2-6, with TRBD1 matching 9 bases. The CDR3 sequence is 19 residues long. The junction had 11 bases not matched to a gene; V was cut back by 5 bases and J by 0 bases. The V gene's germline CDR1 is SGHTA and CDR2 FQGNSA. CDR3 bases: TGTGCCAGCAGCCTCCAAGCCGGGACAGGGTACTCTGGGGCCAACGTCCTGACTTTC. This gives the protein CASSLQAGTGYSGANVLTF.

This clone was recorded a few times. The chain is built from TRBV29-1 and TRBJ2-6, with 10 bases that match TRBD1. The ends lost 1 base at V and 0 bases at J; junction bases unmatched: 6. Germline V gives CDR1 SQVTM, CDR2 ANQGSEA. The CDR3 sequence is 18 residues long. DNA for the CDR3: TGCAGCGTTGAAGGCGGGACAGGGGTTCACTCTGGGGCCAACGTCCTGACTTTC. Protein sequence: CSVEGGTGVHSGANVLTF.

The CDR3 protein is CASSLGQGSYNEQFF. The DNA of the CDR3 is TGTGCCAGCAGCTTAGGACAGGGGTCCTACAATGAGCAGTTCTTC. This chain joins TRBV11-2 and TRBJ2-1; 8 bases fit TRBD1. The junction had 0 bases not matched to a gene; V was cut back by 1 base and J by 1 base. The CDR3 is 15 residues long. Per germline, CDR1 SGHAT and CDR2 FQNNGV.

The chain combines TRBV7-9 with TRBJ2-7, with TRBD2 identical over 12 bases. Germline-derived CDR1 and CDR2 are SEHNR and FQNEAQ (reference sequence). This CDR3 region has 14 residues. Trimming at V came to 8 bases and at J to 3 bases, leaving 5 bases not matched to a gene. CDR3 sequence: CASSRLAGDYEQYF. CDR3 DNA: TGTGCCAGCTCCAGACTAGCGGGGGACTACGAGCAGTACTTC. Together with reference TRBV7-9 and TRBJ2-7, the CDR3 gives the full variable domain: DTGVSQNPRHKITKRGQNVTFRCDPISEHNRLYWYRQTLGQGPEFLTYFQNEAQLEKSRLLSDRFSAERPKGSFSTLEIQRTEQGDSAMYLCASSRLAGDYEQYFGPGTRLTVT.

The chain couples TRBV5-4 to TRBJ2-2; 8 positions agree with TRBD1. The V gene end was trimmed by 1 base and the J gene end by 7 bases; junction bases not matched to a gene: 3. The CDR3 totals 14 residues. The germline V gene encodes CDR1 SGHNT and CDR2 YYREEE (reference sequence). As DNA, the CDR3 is TGTGCCAGCAGCTTGCAGGGGGCAATCGGGGAGCTGTTTTTT. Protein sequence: CASSLQGAIGELFF.

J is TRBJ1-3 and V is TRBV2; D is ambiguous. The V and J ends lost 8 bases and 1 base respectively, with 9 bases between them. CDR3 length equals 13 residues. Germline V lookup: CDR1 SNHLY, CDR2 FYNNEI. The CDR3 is CASSEESGNTIYF. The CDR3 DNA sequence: TGTGCCAGCTCCGAGGAATCTGGAAACACCATATATTTT. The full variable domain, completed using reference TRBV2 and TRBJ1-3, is EPEVTQTPSHQVTQMGQEVILRCVPISNHLYFYWYRQILGQKVEFLVSFYNNEISEKSEIFDDQFSVERPDGSNFTLKIRSTKLEDSAMYFCASSEESGNTIYFGEGSWLTVV.

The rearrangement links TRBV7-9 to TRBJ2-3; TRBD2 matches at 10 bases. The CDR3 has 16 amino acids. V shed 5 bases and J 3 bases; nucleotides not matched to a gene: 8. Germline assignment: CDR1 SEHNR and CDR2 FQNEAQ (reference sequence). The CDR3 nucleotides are TGTGCCAGCAGCGCCCGACTAGCGGGCCCAACAGATACGCAGTATTTT. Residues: CASSARLAGPTDTQYF.

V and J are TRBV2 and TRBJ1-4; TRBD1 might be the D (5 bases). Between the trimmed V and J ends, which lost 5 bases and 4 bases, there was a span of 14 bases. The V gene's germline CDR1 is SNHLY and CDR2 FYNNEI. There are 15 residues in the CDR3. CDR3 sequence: CASSKKQALNEKLFF. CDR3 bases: TGTGCCAGCAGTAAGAAACAGGCCCTTAATGAAAAACTGTTTTTT.

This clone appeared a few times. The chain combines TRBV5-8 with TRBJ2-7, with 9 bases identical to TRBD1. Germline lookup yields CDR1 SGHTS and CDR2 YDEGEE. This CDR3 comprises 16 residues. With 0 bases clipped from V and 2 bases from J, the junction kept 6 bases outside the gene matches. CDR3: CASSLVWTGAPYEQYF. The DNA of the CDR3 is TGTGCCAGCAGCTTGGTTTGGACAGGGGCTCCCTACGAGCAGTACTTC.

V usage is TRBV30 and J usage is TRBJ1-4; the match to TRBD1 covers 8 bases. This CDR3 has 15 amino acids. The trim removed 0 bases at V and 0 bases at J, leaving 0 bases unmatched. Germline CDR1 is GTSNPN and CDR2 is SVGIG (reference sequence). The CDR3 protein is CAWSVGQATNEKLFF. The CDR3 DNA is TGTGCCTGGAGTGTGGGACAGGCAACTAATGAAAAACTGTTTTTT.

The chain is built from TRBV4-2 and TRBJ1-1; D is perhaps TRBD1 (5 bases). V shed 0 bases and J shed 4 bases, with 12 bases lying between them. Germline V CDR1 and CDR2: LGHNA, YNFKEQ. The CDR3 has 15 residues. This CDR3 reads CASSQDSGGGTEAFF. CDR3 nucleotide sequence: TGTGCCAGCAGCCAAGATAGCGGGGGAGGCACTGAAGCTTTCTTT.

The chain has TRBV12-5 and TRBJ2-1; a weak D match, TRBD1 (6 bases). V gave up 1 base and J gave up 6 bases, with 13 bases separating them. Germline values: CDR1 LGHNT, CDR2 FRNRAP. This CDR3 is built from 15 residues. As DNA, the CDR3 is TGTGCTAGTGGTTTGGGGGACACCCGGGGCAATGAGCAGTTCTTC. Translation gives CASGLGDTRGNEQFF.

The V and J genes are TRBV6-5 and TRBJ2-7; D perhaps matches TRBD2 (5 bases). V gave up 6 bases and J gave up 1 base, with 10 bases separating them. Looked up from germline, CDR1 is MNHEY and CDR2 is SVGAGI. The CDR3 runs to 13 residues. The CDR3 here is CASSPTKSYEQYF. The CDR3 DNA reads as TGTGCCAGCAGCCCGACTAAATCCTACGAGCAGTACTTC.

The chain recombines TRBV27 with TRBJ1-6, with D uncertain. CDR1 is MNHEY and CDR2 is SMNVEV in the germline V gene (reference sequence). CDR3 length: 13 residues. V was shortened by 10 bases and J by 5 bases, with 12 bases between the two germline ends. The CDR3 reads CATRREDNSPLHF. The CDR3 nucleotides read TGTGCCACTCGAAGGGAGGATAATTCACCCCTCCACTTT.

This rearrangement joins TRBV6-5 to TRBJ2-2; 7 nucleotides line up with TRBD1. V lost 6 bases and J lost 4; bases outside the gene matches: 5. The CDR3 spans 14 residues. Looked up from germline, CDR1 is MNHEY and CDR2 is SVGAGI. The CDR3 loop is CASSNNRGTGELFF. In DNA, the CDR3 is TGTGCCAGCAGCAATAACAGGGGCACCGGGGAGCTGTTTTTT.

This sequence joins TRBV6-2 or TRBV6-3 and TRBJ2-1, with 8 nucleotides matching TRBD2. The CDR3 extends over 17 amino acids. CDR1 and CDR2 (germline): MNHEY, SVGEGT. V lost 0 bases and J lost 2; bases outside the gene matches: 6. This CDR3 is CASSYSIAGGAYNEQFF. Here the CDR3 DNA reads TGTGCCAGCAGTTACTCGATTGCGGGAGGCGCCTACAATGAGCAGTTCTTC.

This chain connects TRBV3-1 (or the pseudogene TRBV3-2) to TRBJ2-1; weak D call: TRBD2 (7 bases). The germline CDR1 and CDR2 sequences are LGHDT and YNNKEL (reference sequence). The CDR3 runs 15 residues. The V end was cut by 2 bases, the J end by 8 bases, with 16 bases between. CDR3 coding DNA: TGTGCCAGCAGCCAAATGGGGGGGCTGGGTGATGAGCAGTTCTTC. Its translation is CASSQMGGLGDEQFF.

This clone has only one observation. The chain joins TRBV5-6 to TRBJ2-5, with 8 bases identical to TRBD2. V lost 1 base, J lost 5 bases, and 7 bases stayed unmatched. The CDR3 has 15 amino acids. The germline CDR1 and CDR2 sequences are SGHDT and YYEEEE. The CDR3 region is CASSLNPASGETQYF. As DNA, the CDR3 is TGTGCCAGCAGCTTGAATCCGGCTAGCGGGGAGACCCAGTACTTC. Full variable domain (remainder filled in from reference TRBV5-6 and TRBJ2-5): DAGVTQSPTHLIKTRGQQVTLRCSPKSGHDTVSWYQQALGQGPQFIFQYYEEEERQRGNFPDRFSGHQFPNYSSELNVNALLLGDSALYLCASSLNPASGETQYFGPGTRLLVL.

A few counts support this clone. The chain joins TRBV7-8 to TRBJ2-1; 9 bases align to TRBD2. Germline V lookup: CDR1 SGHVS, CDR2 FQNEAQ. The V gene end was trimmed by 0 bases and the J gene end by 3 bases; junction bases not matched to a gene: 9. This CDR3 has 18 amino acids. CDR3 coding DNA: TGTGCCAGCAGCTTAGCGGGCCCGGGACTAGCTAGCTACAATGAGCAGTTCTTC. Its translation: CASSLAGPGLASYNEQFF.

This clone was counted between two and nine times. The CDR3 DNA reads as TGTGCCAGCAGTCCTCCGGGACAGGGGGCTCGGAGTTATGGCTACACCTTC. Translating it yields CASSPPGQGARSYGYTF. The chain carries TRBV6-6 and TRBJ1-2; 12 bases align to TRBD1. The CDR3 has 17 amino acids. Germline loops: CDR1 MNHNY, CDR2 SVGAGI (reference sequence). V shed 5 bases, J shed 5 bases, and the junction held 12 bases outside the gene matches.

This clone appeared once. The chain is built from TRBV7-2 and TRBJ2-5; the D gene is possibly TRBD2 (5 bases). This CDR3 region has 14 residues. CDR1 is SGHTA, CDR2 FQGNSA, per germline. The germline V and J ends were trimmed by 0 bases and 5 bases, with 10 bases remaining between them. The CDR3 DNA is TGTGCCAGCAGCTTAGCGCGAGGGCGGGAGACCCAGTACTTC. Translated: CASSLARGRETQYF.

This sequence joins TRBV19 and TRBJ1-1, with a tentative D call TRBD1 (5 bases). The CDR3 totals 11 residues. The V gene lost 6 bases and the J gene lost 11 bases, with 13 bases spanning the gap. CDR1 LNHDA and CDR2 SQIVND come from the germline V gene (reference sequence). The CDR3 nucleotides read TGTGCCAGTAGGTGGGGCCCTGGGGCTTTCTTT. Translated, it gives CASRWGPGAFF.

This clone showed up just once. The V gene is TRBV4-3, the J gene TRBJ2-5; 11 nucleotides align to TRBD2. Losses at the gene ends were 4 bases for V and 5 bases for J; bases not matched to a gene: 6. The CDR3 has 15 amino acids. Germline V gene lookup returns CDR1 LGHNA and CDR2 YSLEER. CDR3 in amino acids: CASSPGGLAGETQYF. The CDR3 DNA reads TGCGCCAGCAGCCCTGGTGGACTAGCGGGCGAGACCCAGTACTTC.